These T cell receptor beta chains were read from a single sample in a study of T-cell memory formation after mild COVID-19. TCRdb re-derived calls from the 5' RACE reads in MiXCR, one entry per CDR3 protein. The sample carries about 350,000 distinct CDR3 sequences, 25% to 30% recorded once. What was sequenced was PBMCs or a T cell subset sorted from them (not recorded which). These receptors came from an adult woman who had mild COVID-19 (a few samples of this study predate the infection). Cell type and time point are not known. Each CDR3 is given with its conserved first and last residue. The D gene is left open where the match is weak. Not all rows give a size; the values are once, few, many and, for expanded clones, a class.

D gene: .
J gene: TRBJ1-2
V gene: TRBV11-2
clone size: .
CDR3 DNA: TGTGCCAGCAGCTTAGATCCCACACTTAACTATGGCTACACCTTC
CDR3 protein: CASSLDPTLNYGYTF

D gene: TRBD1
J gene: TRBJ1-4
V gene: TRBV7-8
clone size: few
CDR3 DNA: TGTGCCAGCAGCTCAGGGACAGGGGTCGGAGAAAAACTGTTTTTT
CDR3 protein: CASSSGTGVGEKLFF

D gene: .
J gene: TRBJ2-4
V gene: TRBV18
clone size: .
CDR3 DNA: TGTGCCAGCTCACCACGGGGCTCCGCCAAAAACATTCAGTACTTC
CDR3 protein: CASSPRGSAKNIQYF

D gene: TRBD1
J gene: TRBJ1-6
V gene: TRBV12-3/TRBV12-4
clone size: .
CDR3 DNA: TGTGCCAGCAGCCCTACTGGACAGGGCTATAATTCACCCCTCCACTTT
CDR3 protein: CASSPTGQGYNSPLHF

D gene: .
J gene: TRBJ2-5
V gene: TRBV6-5
clone size: .
CDR3 DNA: TGTGCCAGCACTCTAGGGGTGGGCGGACAAGAGACCCAGTACTTC
CDR3 protein: CASTLGVGGQETQYF

D gene: .
J gene: TRBJ2-7
V gene: TRBV7-9
clone size: many
CDR3 DNA: TGTGCCAGCAGCTCGGGACCCCGCCTAGGGCAGTACTTC
CDR3 protein: CASSSGPRLGQYF

D gene: .
J gene: TRBJ2-3
V gene: TRBV12-3/TRBV12-4
clone size: few
CDR3 DNA: TGTGCCAGCAGTCGGGCCTCGAAGGCAGATACGCAGTATTTT
CDR3 protein: CASSRASKADTQYF

D gene: TRBD2
J gene: TRBJ2-6
V gene: TRBV18
clone size: .
CDR3 DNA: TGTGCCAGCTCGAGTTATCCCAGCGGGAGTTCTGTGGCCAACGTCCTGACTTTC
CDR3 protein: CASSSYPSGSSVANVLTF

D gene: .
J gene: TRBJ1-2
V gene: TRBV4-1
clone size: few
CDR3 DNA: TGCGCCAGCAGCCAAGATAGGCACAGCCAAAGGAACTATGGCTACACCTTC
CDR3 protein: CASSQDRHSQRNYGYTF

D gene: .
J gene: TRBJ1-1
V gene: TRBV5-1
clone size: many
CDR3 DNA: TGCGCCAGCAGCTTGGCTTCGGGGGCAGGGAACACTGAAGCTTTCTTT
CDR3 protein: CASSLASGAGNTEAFF

D gene: .
J gene: TRBJ1-2
V gene: TRBV12-3/TRBV12-4
clone size: .
CDR3 DNA: TGTGCCAGCAGTCCAGGTGGGATCAACTATGGCTACACCTTC
CDR3 protein: CASSPGGINYGYTF

D gene: .
J gene: TRBJ2-4
V gene: TRBV27
clone size: few
CDR3 DNA: TGTGCCAGCAGTCCCCAGAGGGGTTGGAGAAACATTCAGTACTTC
CDR3 protein: CASSPQRGWRNIQYF

D gene: TRBD1
J gene: TRBJ1-2
V gene: TRBV5-1
clone size: few
CDR3 DNA: TGCGCCAGCAGCCCGGGACAGGGTGTTGATGGCTACACCTTC
CDR3 protein: CASSPGQGVDGYTF

D gene: .
J gene: TRBJ1-1
V gene: TRBV14
clone size: .
CDR3 DNA: TGTGCCAGCAGCCAAGTGAATAAGGCCTGGGGCGAAGCTTTCTTT
CDR3 protein: CASSQVNKAWGEAFF

D gene: TRBD1
J gene: TRBJ1-2
V gene: TRBV5-1
clone size: .
CDR3 DNA: TGCGCCAGCAGCCTGGGGGGACAGGGGGCCTATGGCTACACCTTC
CDR3 protein: CASSLGGQGAYGYTF

D gene: TRBD2
J gene: TRBJ2-3
V gene: TRBV19
clone size: few
CDR3 DNA: TGTGCCAGTAGTATGTTCGCGGGAGGGCTCGCAGATACGCAGTATTTT
CDR3 protein: CASSMFAGGLADTQYF

D gene: TRBD2
J gene: TRBJ2-2
V gene: TRBV29-1
clone size: few
CDR3 DNA: TGCGTAGGCGGGAGGGCCACCGGGGAGCTGTTTTTT
CDR3 protein: CVGGRATGELFF

D gene: TRBD1
J gene: TRBJ1-1
V gene: TRBV12-3/TRBV12-4
clone size: few
CDR3 DNA: TGTGCCAGCAGGGAAGAGGGGGCTCGAAACACTGAAGCTTTCTTT
CDR3 protein: CASREEGARNTEAFF

D gene: TRBD1
J gene: TRBJ2-5
V gene: TRBV11-3
clone size: .
CDR3 DNA: TGTGCCAGCAGCTTAGATTACATCACAGGGGGCGGCCAGGAGACCCAGTACTTC
CDR3 protein: CASSLDYITGGGQETQYF

D gene: .
J gene: TRBJ1-1
V gene: TRBV5-1
clone size: .
CDR3 DNA: TGCGCCAGCAGCTTGGCGAGTCGGGGTCTAGGAACTGAAGCTTTCTTT
CDR3 protein: CASSLASRGLGTEAFF

D gene: TRBD1
J gene: TRBJ2-3
V gene: TRBV5-1
clone size: .
CDR3 DNA: TGCGCCAGCAGCTTGGAAAACAGGGACAGGGAGCCAGATACGCAGTATTTT
CDR3 protein: CASSLENRDREPDTQYF

D gene: TRBD2
J gene: TRBJ2-1
V gene: TRBV3-1
clone size: .
CDR3 DNA: TGTGCCAGCAGCCAAGGAGCGGGAGTTTACAATGAGCAGTTCTTC
CDR3 protein: CASSQGAGVYNEQFF

D gene: .
J gene: TRBJ2-1
V gene: TRBV7-2
clone size: .
CDR3 DNA: TGTGCCAGCAGCCGCCCCGATTTTTGGAGCTACAATGAGCAGTTCTTC
CDR3 protein: CASSRPDFWSYNEQFF

D gene: TRBD2
J gene: TRBJ2-2
V gene: TRBV4-2
clone size: .
CDR3 DNA: TGTGCCAGCAGCCAAGAGGGACTAGCGGGAGAGTCCGGGGAGCTGTTTTTT
CDR3 protein: CASSQEGLAGESGELFF

D gene: .
J gene: TRBJ2-5
V gene: TRBV20-1
clone size: few
CDR3 DNA: TGCAGTGCTAGCGAGGCGGGGACCCAGTACTTC
CDR3 protein: CSASEAGTQYF

D gene: TRBD2
J gene: TRBJ2-1
V gene: TRBV7-2
clone size: .
CDR3 DNA: TGTGCAAGCAGAAATTTAGCGGGAGGACGCAACAATGAGCAGTTCTTC
CDR3 protein: CASRNLAGGRNNEQFF

D gene: .
J gene: TRBJ1-4
V gene: TRBV5-5
clone size: .
CDR3 DNA: TGTGCCAGCAGCTCCCCCGGAACCGCCGTTGAAAAACTGTTTTTT
CDR3 protein: CASSSPGTAVEKLFF